This TCR beta chain derives from a study of T cell changes during pregnancy in multiple sclerosis. The V end was cut by 9 bases, the J end by 3 bases, with 16 bases between. The CDR3 totals 14 residues. Germline assignment: CDR1 SGHRS and CDR2 YFSETQ. TCRdb keeps only in-frame clones here, not all; method: immunoSEQ multiplex PCR. The table lists about 67,000 clones, around 92% of them singletons. This chain joins TRBV5-1 and TRBJ2-1; possibly TRBD1 for D (5 bases). The source is a female donor in good health, enrolled as a control in a pregnancy study. The material was peripheral blood, obtained in the second trimester of pregnancy. DNA for the CDR3: TGCGCCACCTCGAAGGGGTCAGACTACAATGAGCAGTTCTTC. This gives the protein CATSKGSDYNEQFF. Based on the CDR3 plus reference TRBV5-1 and TRBJ2-1, the full variable domain is KAGVTQTPRYLIKTRGQQVTLSCSPISGHRSVSWYQQTPGQGLQFLFEYFSETQRNKGNFPGRFSGRQFSNSRSEMNVSTLELGDSALYLCATSKGSDYNEQFFGPGTRLTVL.